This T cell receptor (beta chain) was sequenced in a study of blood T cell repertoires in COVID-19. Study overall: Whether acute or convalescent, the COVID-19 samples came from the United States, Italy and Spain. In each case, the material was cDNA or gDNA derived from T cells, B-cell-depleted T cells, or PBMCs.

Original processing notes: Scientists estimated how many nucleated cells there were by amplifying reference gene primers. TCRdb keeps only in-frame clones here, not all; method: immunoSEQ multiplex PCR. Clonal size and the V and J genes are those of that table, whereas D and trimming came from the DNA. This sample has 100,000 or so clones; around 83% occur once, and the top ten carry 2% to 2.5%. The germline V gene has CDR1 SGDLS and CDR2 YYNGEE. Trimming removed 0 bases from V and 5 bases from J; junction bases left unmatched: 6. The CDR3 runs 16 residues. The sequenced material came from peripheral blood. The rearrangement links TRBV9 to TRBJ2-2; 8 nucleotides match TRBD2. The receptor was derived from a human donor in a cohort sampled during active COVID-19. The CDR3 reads CASSVVAGGLTGELFF. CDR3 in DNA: TGTGCCAGCAGCGTAGTTGCGGGGGGCCTTACCGGGGAGCTGTTTTTT.